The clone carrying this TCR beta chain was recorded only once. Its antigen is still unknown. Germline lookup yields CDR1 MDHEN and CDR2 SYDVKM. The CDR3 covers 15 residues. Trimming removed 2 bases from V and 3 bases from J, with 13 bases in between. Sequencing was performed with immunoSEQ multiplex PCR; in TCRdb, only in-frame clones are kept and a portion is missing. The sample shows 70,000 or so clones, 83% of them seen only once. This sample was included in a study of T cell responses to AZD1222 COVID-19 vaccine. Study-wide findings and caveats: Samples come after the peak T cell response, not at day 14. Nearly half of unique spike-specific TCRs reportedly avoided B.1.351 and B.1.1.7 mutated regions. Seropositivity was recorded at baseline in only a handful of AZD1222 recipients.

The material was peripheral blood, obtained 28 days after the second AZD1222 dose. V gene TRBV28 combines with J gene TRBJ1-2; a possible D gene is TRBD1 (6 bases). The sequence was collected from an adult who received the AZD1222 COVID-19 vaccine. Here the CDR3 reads CASSLMDRAHYGYTF. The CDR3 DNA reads TGTGCCAGCAGTTTAATGGACAGAGCCCACTATGGCTACACCTTC.